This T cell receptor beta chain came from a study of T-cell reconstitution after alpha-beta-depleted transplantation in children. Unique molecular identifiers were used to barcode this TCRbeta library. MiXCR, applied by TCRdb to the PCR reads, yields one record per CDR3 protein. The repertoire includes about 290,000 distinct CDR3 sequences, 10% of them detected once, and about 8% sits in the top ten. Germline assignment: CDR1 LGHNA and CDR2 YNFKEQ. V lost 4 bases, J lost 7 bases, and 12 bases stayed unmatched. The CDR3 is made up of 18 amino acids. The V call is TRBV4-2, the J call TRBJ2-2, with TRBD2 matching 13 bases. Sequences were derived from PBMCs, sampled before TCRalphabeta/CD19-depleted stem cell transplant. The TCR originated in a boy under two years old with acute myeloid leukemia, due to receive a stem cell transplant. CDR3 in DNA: TGTGCCAGCAGCCCTCGGACTAGCGGGAGCCCTTACTACGGGGAGCTGTTTTTT. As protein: CASSPRTSGSPYYGELFF.